The 30 T cell receptor beta chains reported below all come from one sample, sequenced in a study of cytomegalovirus exposure and HLA in healthy donors. The study ran its PCR with 60 Vbeta and 13 Jbeta primers. Measured with immunoSEQ multiplex PCR; TCRdb has only the in-frame clones, and not every one. The table includes 160,000 or so clones, 70% to 80% detected once. The sequencing sample was made of PBMCs. The receptors shown here come from a man aged 35-49 years in good health and CMV-seronegative.

This chain links TRBV30 with TRBJ1-1, with TRBD1 as a possible D gene (6 bases). This CDR3 has 13 amino acids. Germline V lookup: CDR1 GTSNPN, CDR2 SVGIG (reference sequence). V dropped 5 bases and J dropped 0 bases, with 10 bases sitting between them. In DNA, the CDR3 is TGTGCCTGGGAAGGACAGATGAACACTGAAGCTTTCTTT. Translated: CAWEGQMNTEAFF.

The CDR3 protein is CASSMTGARNTEAFF. CDR3 bases: TGCGCCAGCAGCATGACAGGGGCCAGGAACACTGAAGCTTTCTTT. The J gene is TRBJ1-1, the V gene TRBV5-1; 8 nucleotides match TRBD1. This CDR3 has 15 residues. Germline-derived CDR1 and CDR2 are SGHRS and YFSETQ. Unmatched junction bases numbered 6, after V lost 4 bases and J lost 1 base.

This clone was recorded only once. V gene TRBV28 combines with J gene TRBJ1-5; 8 nucleotides agree with TRBD1. CDR1 MDHEN and CDR2 SYDVKM come from the germline V gene. The CDR3 length is 14 residues. Trimming cost V 8 bases and J 4 bases; bases outside gene matches: 7. The CDR3 reads CASHTGGKNQPQHF. CDR3 nucleotide sequence: TGTGCCAGCCATACAGGGGGTAAAAATCAGCCCCAGCATTTT.

This clone was found a few times. The V call is TRBV4-2, the J call TRBJ1-2, with 7 bases fitting TRBD1. This CDR3 has 16 amino acids. From germline, CDR1 is LGHNA and CDR2 YNFKEQ. The J segment lost 3 bases and the V segment lost 1 base, leaving 8 bases of the junction unmatched. The chain's CDR3 is CASSQGTGDSDYGYTF. The CDR3 DNA follows: TGTGCCAGCAGCCAAGGGACAGGTGATAGTGACTATGGCTACACCTTC.

The CDR3 region has the DNA TGTGCCAGCAGCTTGGGCTTAGGCGGGAGGGGAGACGAGCAGTACTTC. Translating it yields CASSLGLGGRGDEQYF. V usage is TRBV11-2 and J usage is TRBJ2-7; 9 bases are a match to TRBD2. Per germline, CDR1 SGHAT and CDR2 FQNNGV. V shed 3 bases and J 5 bases; nucleotides not matched to a gene: 11. This CDR3 is 16 amino acids long.

The V call is TRBV28, the J call TRBJ1-1, with unresolved D. Germline V CDR1 and CDR2: MDHEN, SYDVKM. The V end lost 9 bases, the J end lost 1 base, and 12 bases lay between the germline ends. This CDR3 region has 13 residues. The DNA of the CDR3 is TGTGCCAGTATCCTTCACGGGAACACTGAAGCTTTCTTT. It translates to CASILHGNTEAFF.

The chain carries TRBV10-3 and TRBJ2-3; 8 nucleotides line up with TRBD2. Trimming took 0 bases from V and 4 from J; bases not matched to a gene: 9. Germline loops: CDR1 ENHRY, CDR2 SYGVKD. The CDR3 contains 17 residues. CDR3: CAISESTSGRSSDTQYF. CDR3 nucleotides: TGTGCCATCAGTGAGTCCACGAGCGGGAGATCTTCAGATACGCAGTATTTT.

The chain recombines TRBV9 with TRBJ2-7, with a weak D call TRBD2 (6 bases). The CDR3 spans 13 residues. Trimming left V 4 bases short and J 7 bases short, with 15 bases between. Germline-derived CDR1 and CDR2 are SGDLS and YYNGEE. The CDR3 protein is CASSTSGVGEQYF. The CDR3 DNA sequence: TGTGCCAGCAGCACGTCGGGGGTAGGGGAGCAGTACTTC.

This chain links TRBV7-8 with TRBJ2-6, with D maybe TRBD2 (5 bases). This CDR3 region has 16 residues. V lost 5 bases to trimming and J lost 2 bases, with 13 bases between them. The V gene's germline CDR1 is SGHVS and CDR2 FQNEAQ. DNA of the CDR3: TGTGCCAGCAGCCCCACGCTAGCCACTGGGGCCAACGTCCTGACTTTC. It translates to CASSPTLATGANVLTF.

A single count supports this clone. This sequence joins TRBV5-4 and TRBJ2-2, with a tentative D call TRBD2 (5 bases). V was shortened by 3 bases and J by 4 bases, with 16 bases between the two germline ends. Germline assignment: CDR1 SGHNT and CDR2 YYREEE (reference sequence). The CDR3 contains 16 residues. The CDR3 here is CASSSGLAFSTGELFF. In DNA, the CDR3 is TGTGCCAGCAGCTCCGGACTGGCCTTTTCCACCGGGGAGCTGTTTTTT.

The rearrangement uses TRBV5-1 and TRBJ1-1, with a weak D call TRBD1 (6 bases). Germline CDR1 is SGHRS and CDR2 is YFSETQ. V lost 1 base and J 0 bases, leaving 13 bases between the germline ends. CDR3 size: 16 residues. In DNA, the CDR3 is TGCGCCAGCAGCTTGACGGCAGGGACAATGAACACTGAAGCTTTCTTT. Translation: CASSLTAGTMNTEAFF.

CDR3 DNA sequence: TGTGCCACCCTCCAGGGACAGTCGAACACCGGGGAGCTGTTTTTT. Protein: CATLQGQSNTGELFF. The chain joins TRBV7-9 to TRBJ2-2, with 7 bases that match TRBD1. This CDR3 is built from 15 residues. Germline V gene data show CDR1 as SEHNR and CDR2 as FQNEAQ (reference sequence). V dropped 10 bases and J dropped 0; count of bases not matched to a gene: 8.

This clone was seen more than once but under ten times. The CDR3 protein is CAIKPGLADTGELFF. CDR3 sequence (DNA): TGTGCCATCAAACCGGGACTAGCGGACACCGGGGAGCTGTTTTTT. The chain links TRBV10-3 to TRBJ2-2, with TRBD2 identical over 11 bases. The trim removed 7 bases at V and 3 bases at J, leaving 4 bases unmatched. The CDR3 covers 15 residues. The V gene's germline CDR1 is ENHRY and CDR2 SYGVKD.

This chain links TRBV5-1 with TRBJ2-2; a weak D match, TRBD2 (6 bases). Trimming pared 6 bases from V and 0 bases from J, leaving 15 bases between. CDR1 and CDR2 (germline): SGHRS, YFSETQ. The length of the CDR3 is 16 residues. DNA of the CDR3: TGCGCCAGCACCTCCCCTAGCGCATCGAACACCGGGGAGCTGTTTTTT. Translation gives CASTSPSASNTGELFF.

This clone occurred once. The chain joins TRBV27 to TRBJ1-1; a possible D gene is TRBD1 (5 bases). The V and J ends lost 2 bases and 5 bases respectively, with 12 bases between them. From germline, CDR1 is MNHEY and CDR2 SMNVEV (reference sequence). The length of the CDR3 is 14 residues. CDR3 sequence reads: CASSLRGGGTEAFF. The CDR3 bases are TGTGCCAGCAGTTTACGGGGGGGAGGGACTGAAGCTTTCTTT.

The chain has TRBV11-1 and TRBJ2-1; D is perhaps TRBD2 (6 bases). Germline-derived CDR1 and CDR2 are SGHAT and FQDESV (reference sequence). This CDR3 has 17 residues. V shed 4 bases and J shed 0 bases, with 16 bases lying between them. CDR3 sequence: CASSSDGTLGSYNEQFF. The CDR3 bases are TGTGCCAGCAGCTCAGACGGGACTCTCGGCTCCTACAATGAGCAGTTCTTC.

Remarks on this clone: Other DNA sequences in the same sample also yield this CDR3. V and J are TRBV15 and TRBJ1-1; D is unresolved. Deletions cut 0 bases from V and 1 base from J, with 3 bases between. The CDR3 totals 13 residues. Germline loops: CDR1 LNHNV, CDR2 YYDKDF (reference sequence). Here the CDR3 reads CATSRDRNTEAFF. In nucleotides, the CDR3 is TGTGCCACCAGCAGAGATAGGAACACTGAAGCTTTCTTT.

The chain couples TRBV15 to TRBJ2-5; 8 bases are shared with TRBD1. CDR1 is LNHNV, CDR2 YYDKDF, per germline (reference sequence). The CDR3 runs 13 residues. V shed 5 bases and J 14 bases; nucleotides not matched to a gene: 13. CDR3 protein: CATSQPGGGQGYF. CDR3 DNA sequence: TGTGCCACCAGCCAACCGGGCGGCGGACAGGGATACTTC. The full variable domain, its missing parts supplied by reference TRBV15 and TRBJ2-5, is DAMVIQNPRYQVTQFGKPVTLSCSQTLNHNVMYWYQQKSSQAPKLLFHYYDKDFNNEADTPDNFQSRRPNTSFCFLDIRSPGLGDTAMYLCATSQPGGGQGYFGPGTRLLVL.

This chain uses TRBV28 with TRBJ1-1; unclear D gene. The CDR3 is 14 residues long. The V and J ends lost 2 bases and 7 bases respectively, with 14 bases between them. Germline assignment: CDR1 MDHEN and CDR2 SYDVKM. CDR3 coding DNA: TGTGCCAGCAGTTTAGTCAGGTCTGGAGGTGAAGCTTTCTTT. Amino acids: CASSLVRSGGEAFF. Full variable domain (remainder filled in from reference TRBV28 and TRBJ1-1): DVKVTQSSRYLVKRTGEKVFLECVQDMDHENMFWYRQDPGLGLRLIYFSYDVKMKEKGDIPEGYSVSREKKERFSLILESASTNQTSMYLCASSLVRSGGEAFFGQGTRLTVV.

The chain joins TRBV5-1 to TRBJ2-7; possible D gene TRBD1, 5 bases. Trimming shortened V by 4 bases and J by 4 bases, and 15 bases separated the two germline ends. The CDR3 is 14 amino acids. Germline V gene sequence: CDR1 SGHRS, CDR2 YFSETQ. CDR3 loop: CASSIITGPYEQYF. The CDR3, as DNA: TGCGCCAGCAGCATCATCACAGGACCTTACGAGCAGTACTTC.

This clone appeared a few times. The chain recombines TRBV27 with TRBJ1-2; 8 bases agree with TRBD1. CDR3 length equals 14 residues. In germline, CDR1 is MNHEY, CDR2 SMNVEV (reference sequence). J gave up 6 bases and V 0 bases, and 3 bases lay outside the gene matches. In nucleotides, the CDR3 is TGTGCCAGCAGTTTATCGACAGGGGCGGATGGCTACACCTTC. It is translated as CASSLSTGADGYTF.

With respect to this clone: Other DNA sequences of this sample code for an identical CDR3. V usage is TRBV6-1 and J usage is TRBJ2-7; 12 positions match TRBD1. This CDR3 is built from 13 residues. Germline loops: CDR1 MNHNS, CDR2 SASEGT. With V trimmed by 6 bases and J by 4 bases, 1 base remained unmatched. DNA of the CDR3: TGTGCCAGCAGGGGACAGGGGGCGTACGAGCAGTACTTC. It specifies CASRGQGAYEQYF.

In nucleotides, the CDR3 is TGTGCCAGCAGTGAAACCTACGAGCAGTACTTC. Its translation is CASSETYEQYF. V usage is TRBV2 and J usage is TRBJ2-5, with no clear D. The end of the DNA fits TRBJ2-7 better, so the J call may be wrong. This CDR3 has 11 residues. CDR1 is SNHLY, CDR2 FYNNEI, per germline.

This clone was counted a few times. The chain is built from TRBV29-1 and TRBJ2-2, with TRBD2 matching over 9 bases. The trim removed 6 bases at V and 0 bases at J, leaving 5 bases unmatched. The CDR3 is made up of 15 amino acids. Germline V lookup: CDR1 SQVTM, CDR2 ANQGSEA. The DNA of the CDR3 is TGCAGCGTGAGTAGCGGGAGTGCGAACACCGGGGAGCTGTTTTTT. It is translated as CSVSSGSANTGELFF.

V usage is TRBV28 and J usage is TRBJ2-5, with D possibly being TRBD1 (6 bases). The V gene lost 3 bases and the J gene lost 4 bases, with 15 bases spanning the gap. The CDR3 sequence is 15 residues long. Germline lookup yields CDR1 MDHEN and CDR2 SYDVKM. The CDR3 DNA sequence: TGTGCCAGCAGTTTTTTGGGGGCGCGCTCAGAGACCCAGTACTTC. As protein: CASSFLGARSETQYF.

This clone was counted a single time. This chain's CDR3 is CASSPPGRLNGYTF. Written as DNA, the CDR3 is TGTGCCAGCTCACCGCCTGGGAGGCTGAACGGCTACACCTTC. V usage is TRBV18 and J usage is TRBJ1-2; D is uncertain. V was cut by 3 bases and J by 8 bases, with 16 bases left in between. The CDR3 loop spans 14 amino acids. In germline, CDR1 is KGHSH, CDR2 LQKENI.

This clone appeared a few times. One end of the junction is discordant with germline, which a read error may explain. The chain links TRBV7-9 to TRBJ2-1; 10 positions agree with TRBD2. Germline CDR1 is SEHNR and CDR2 is FQNEAQ (reference sequence). There are 15 residues in the CDR3. DNA for the CDR3: TGTTCCAGCAGCCCTACTAGCGGGATTGGCAATGAGCAGTTCTTC. Translating gives CSSSPTSGIGNEQFF.

This sequence joins TRBV9 and TRBJ2-3, with D possibly matching TRBD1 (6 bases). Trimming cost V 0 bases and J 0 bases, with 14 bases left between them. The CDR3 has 17 amino acids. From germline, CDR1 is SGDLS and CDR2 YYNGEE. The DNA for the CDR3 is TGTGCCAGCAGCGTAGACGTGGGACATTCTAGCACAGATACGCAGTATTTT. Protein: CASSVDVGHSSTDTQYF.

V is TRBV15 and J is TRBJ2-7; possibly TRBD2 for D (5 bases). V shed 0 bases and J shed 3 bases, with 9 bases lying between them. The CDR3 loop spans 14 amino acids. The germline V gene has CDR1 LNHNV and CDR2 YYDKDF (reference sequence). The CDR3 DNA is TGTGCCACCAGCAGAGATCGAGGAGGCTACGAGCAGTACTTC. Protein: CATSRDRGGYEQYF.

The J gene is TRBJ2-1, the V gene TRBV27; 11 positions match TRBD1. CDR1 and CDR2 (germline): MNHEY, SMNVEV (reference sequence). Trimming at V came to 10 bases and at J to 7 bases, leaving 9 bases not matched to a gene. CDR3 length: 14 amino acids. The CDR3 DNA reads as TGTGCCACCGGAAAAGGACAGGGGGCGAATGAGCAGTTCTTC. This codes for CATGKGQGANEQFF.